The rows below give T cell receptor beta chains drawn from one sample of a study of molecular identifiers for immune sequencing clone quantification. TCRdb called the PCR reads again in MiXCR, with one record for every CDR3 protein. Here the sample spans over 85,000 distinct CDR3 sequences, around 27% being singletons. The specimen sequenced was naive CD8+ T cells from blood, with Jurkat cell RNA spiked in. These receptor sequences come from a human donor in good health. Some libraries in this study had Jurkat cell RNA spiked in. CDR3s include the opening cysteine and the closing phenylalanine or tryptophan. A D gene is named only where the DNA matches it firmly. Clone size is stated in some rows and not others, as once, few, many or a class when expanded.

CDR3 protein: CSVNGDPKTSTDTQCF; CDR3 DNA: TGCAGCGTAAACGGGGACCCCAAAACTAGCACAGATACGCAGTGTTTT; J gene: TRBJ2-3; V gene: TRBV29-1; D gene: -; clone size: -
CDR3 protein: CSGNRVRIDTEAFF; CDR3 DNA: TGCAGCGGGAACAGGGTCAGGATAGACACTGAAGCTTTCTTT; J gene: TRBJ1-1; V gene: TRBV29-1; D gene: -; clone size: many
CDR3 protein: CASSLSGFQETQYF; CDR3 DNA: TGTGCCAGCAGCCTCAGCGGATTCCAAGAGACCCAGTACTTC; J gene: TRBJ2-5; V gene: TRBV7-9; D gene: -; clone size: many
CDR3 protein: CASSLRGLRQPQHF; CDR3 DNA: TGTGCCAGCAGTCTCAGGGGTCTCCGGCAGCCCCAGCATTTT; J gene: TRBJ1-5; V gene: TRBV28; D gene: -; clone size: many
CDR3 protein: CASSDKETQYF; CDR3 DNA: TGTGCCAGCAGTGACAAGGAGACCCAGTACTTC; J gene: TRBJ2-5; V gene: TRBV12-3/TRBV12-4; D gene: -; clone size: -
CDR3 protein: CAWSVGGASDEQYF; CDR3 DNA: TGTGCCTGGAGTGTAGGGGGGGCCTCGGACGAGCAGTACTTC; J gene: TRBJ2-7; V gene: TRBV30; D gene: -; clone size: -
CDR3 protein: CASSPVDRVGETQYF; CDR3 DNA: TGTGCCAGCAGTCCCGTAGACAGGGTCGGAGAGACCCAGTACTTC; J gene: TRBJ2-5; V gene: TRBV27; D gene: TRBD1; clone size: many
CDR3 protein: CASSLFIRGSNTGELFF; CDR3 DNA: TGTGCCAGCAGTTTGTTCATCAGGGGATCGAACACCGGGGAGCTGTTTTTT; J gene: TRBJ2-2; V gene: TRBV12-3/TRBV12-4; D gene: -; clone size: -
CDR3 protein: CSAREVQGGPTNERLFF; CDR3 DNA: TGCAGTGCTAGGGAGGTGCAGGGGGGACCAACTAATGAAAGACTGTTTTTT; J gene: TRBJ1-4; V gene: TRBV20-1; D gene: TRBD1; clone size: few
CDR3 protein: CASSPDRVEDYGYTF; CDR3 DNA: TGCGCCAGCAGCCCCGACAGGGTCGAAGACTATGGCTACACCTTC; J gene: TRBJ1-2; V gene: TRBV5-1; D gene: TRBD1; clone size: many
CDR3 protein: CSVLAPEQFF; CDR3 DNA: TGCAGCGTGCTAGCTCCTGAGCAGTTCTTC; J gene: TRBJ2-1; V gene: TRBV29-1; D gene: -; clone size: few
CDR3 protein: CASSSGTSTTDTQYF; CDR3 DNA: TGTGCCAGCAGCTCCGGAACGTCCACCACAGATACGCAGTATTTT; J gene: TRBJ2-3; V gene: TRBV7-9; D gene: -; clone size: many
CDR3 protein: CSARDQTTYEQYF; CDR3 DNA: TGCAGTGCTAGAGACCAGACAACCTACGAGCAGTACTTC; J gene: TRBJ2-7; V gene: TRBV20-1; D gene: -; clone size: -
CDR3 protein: CASLGEGNEKLFF; CDR3 DNA: TGTGCCAGTCTTGGCGAGGGGAATGAAAAACTGTTTTTT; J gene: TRBJ1-4; V gene: TRBV19; D gene: -; clone size: many
CDR3 protein: CASSGTGNSGELFF; CDR3 DNA: TGTGCCAGCAGTGGGACGGGGAACTCCGGGGAGCTGTTTTTT; J gene: TRBJ2-2; V gene: TRBV25-1; D gene: -; clone size: -
CDR3 protein: CSVEGTGVTDTQYF; CDR3 DNA: TGCAGCGTTGAAGGGACAGGGGTCACAGATACGCAGTATTTT; J gene: TRBJ2-3; V gene: TRBV29-1; D gene: TRBD1; clone size: medium-sized
CDR3 protein: CSAQHGTEAFF; CDR3 DNA: TGCAGTGCTCAACATGGCACTGAAGCTTTCTTT; J gene: TRBJ1-1; V gene: TRBV20-1; D gene: -; clone size: -
CDR3 protein: CASRHTGGLEGEQYF; CDR3 DNA: TGCGCCAGCCGCCATACAGGGGGCCTTGAGGGCGAGCAGTACTTC; J gene: TRBJ2-7; V gene: TRBV4-1; D gene: TRBD1; clone size: -
CDR3 protein: CSVEDYNEQFF; CDR3 DNA: TGCAGCGTTGAGGACTACAATGAGCAGTTCTTC; J gene: TRBJ2-1; V gene: TRBV29-1; D gene: -; clone size: -
CDR3 protein: CASARTSASTDTQYF; CDR3 DNA: TGTGCCAGTGCCAGGACTAGCGCTAGCACAGATACGCAGTATTTT; J gene: TRBJ2-3; V gene: TRBV6-5; D gene: TRBD2; clone size: many
CDR3 protein: CASSQDGDSAYEQYF; CDR3 DNA: TGTGCCAGCAGCCAAGATGGGGACAGCGCCTACGAGCAGTACTTC; J gene: TRBJ2-7; V gene: TRBV4-2; D gene: TRBD1; clone size: many
CDR3 protein: CASSFRDSYTEAFF; CDR3 DNA: TGTGCCAGCAGCTTCCGGGACAGTTACACTGAAGCTTTCTTT; J gene: TRBJ1-1; V gene: TRBV5-5; D gene: TRBD1; clone size: few
CDR3 protein: CASSHPRGEQYF; CDR3 DNA: TGTGCCAGCAGCCATCCCCGAGGCGAGCAGTACTTC; J gene: TRBJ2-7; V gene: TRBV4-2; D gene: -; clone size: many
CDR3 protein: CASNNRRNTEAFF; CDR3 DNA: TGTGCCAGCAATAATCGAAGGAACACTGAAGCTTTCTTT; J gene: TRBJ1-1; V gene: TRBV28; D gene: -; clone size: -
CDR3 protein: CASSEARAPNNQPQHF; CDR3 DNA: TGTGCCAGCAGTGAAGCGCGGGCACCGAACAATCAGCCCCAGCATTTT; J gene: TRBJ1-5; V gene: TRBV6-1; D gene: -; clone size: many
CDR3 protein: CASSQAGPAYNEQFF; CDR3 DNA: TGCGCCAGCAGTCAGGCGGGTCCTGCCTACAATGAGCAGTTCTTC; J gene: TRBJ2-1; V gene: TRBV10-2; D gene: -; clone size: few
CDR3 protein: CASSPSDREEYEQYF; CDR3 DNA: TGTGCCAGTAGTCCTTCGGACAGGGAGGAATACGAGCAGTACTTC; J gene: TRBJ2-7; V gene: TRBV19; D gene: TRBD1; clone size: many
CDR3 protein: CSAGGQGAGGYTF; CDR3 DNA: TGCAGCGCCGGGGGACAGGGGGCTGGAGGCTACACCTTC; J gene: TRBJ1-2; V gene: TRBV29-1; D gene: TRBD1; clone size: many
CDR3 protein: CASSPFTGSLSADTQYF; CDR3 DNA: TGTGCCAGCAGTCCGTTTACAGGGAGCCTAAGCGCAGATACGCAGTATTTT; J gene: TRBJ2-3; V gene: TRBV2; D gene: -; clone size: few
CDR3 protein: CASSLVGRDSYEQYF; CDR3 DNA: TGCGCCAGCAGCTTGGTTGGCAGGGACTCCTACGAGCAGTACTTC; J gene: TRBJ2-7; V gene: TRBV5-1; D gene: -; clone size: -